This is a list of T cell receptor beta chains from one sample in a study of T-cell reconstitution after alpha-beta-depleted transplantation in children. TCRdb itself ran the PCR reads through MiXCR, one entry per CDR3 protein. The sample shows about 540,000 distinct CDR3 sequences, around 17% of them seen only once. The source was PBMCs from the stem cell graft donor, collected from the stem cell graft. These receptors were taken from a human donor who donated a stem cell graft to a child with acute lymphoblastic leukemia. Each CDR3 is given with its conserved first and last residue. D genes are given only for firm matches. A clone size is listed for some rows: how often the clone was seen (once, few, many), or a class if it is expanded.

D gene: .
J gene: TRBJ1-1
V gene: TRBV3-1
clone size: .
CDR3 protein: CASSQDVRRGMNTEAFF
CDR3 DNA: TGTGCCAGCAGCCAAGACGTCCGCAGGGGTATGAACACTGAAGCTTTCTTT

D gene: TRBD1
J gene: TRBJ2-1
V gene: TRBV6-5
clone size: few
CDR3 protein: CASSYSRDRGGNEQFF
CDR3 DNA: TGTGCCAGCAGTTACTCGCGGGACAGGGGGGGCAATGAGCAGTTCTTC

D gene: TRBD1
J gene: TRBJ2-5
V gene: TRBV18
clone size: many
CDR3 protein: CASSPGQGKETQYF
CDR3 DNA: TGCGCCAGCAGCCCGGGACAGGGGAAAGAGACCCAGTACTTC

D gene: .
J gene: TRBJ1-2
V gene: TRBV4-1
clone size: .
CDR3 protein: CASSQPGMGNYGYTF
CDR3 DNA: TGCGCCAGCAGCCAACCGGGTATGGGTAACTATGGCTACACCTTC

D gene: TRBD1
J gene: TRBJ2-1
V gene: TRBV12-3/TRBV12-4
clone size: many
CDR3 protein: CASSGQGASYNEQFF
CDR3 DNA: TGTGCCAGCAGTGGACAGGGGGCCTCCTACAATGAGCAGTTCTTC

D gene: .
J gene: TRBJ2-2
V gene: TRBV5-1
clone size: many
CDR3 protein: CASSLSGRLFTGELFF
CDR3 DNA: TGCGCCAGCAGCTTATCAGGGAGACTGTTTACCGGGGAGCTGTTTTTT

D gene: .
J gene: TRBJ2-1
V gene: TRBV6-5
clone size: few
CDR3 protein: CASSSTPRDKVEQFF
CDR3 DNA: TGTGCCAGCAGTTCTACCCCTCGGGATAAGGTGGAGCAGTTCTTC

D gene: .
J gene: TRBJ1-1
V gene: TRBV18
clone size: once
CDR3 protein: CASSPLYQGSIAEAFF
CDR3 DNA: TGTGCCAGCTCACCACTGTATCAGGGGTCGATCGCTGAAGCTTTCTTT

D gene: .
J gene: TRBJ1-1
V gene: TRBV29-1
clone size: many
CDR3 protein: CSVEVQGSAEAFF
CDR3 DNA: TGCAGCGTTGAAGTGCAGGGGTCCGCTGAAGCTTTCTTT

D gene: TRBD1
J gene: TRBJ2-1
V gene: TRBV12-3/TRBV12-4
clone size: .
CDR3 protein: CASNFIGGFDEQFF
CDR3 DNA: TGTGCCAGCAACTTCATAGGGGGCTTCGATGAGCAGTTCTTC

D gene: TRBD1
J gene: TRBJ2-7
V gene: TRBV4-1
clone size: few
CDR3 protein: CASSQGFGTGLEQYF
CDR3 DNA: TGCGCCAGCAGCCAGGGATTCGGGACAGGACTCGAGCAGTACTTC

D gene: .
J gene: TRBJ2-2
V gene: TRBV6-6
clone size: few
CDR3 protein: CASSKLASTGELFF
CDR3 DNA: TGTGCCAGCAGCAAACTAGCCTCCACCGGGGAGCTGTTTTTT

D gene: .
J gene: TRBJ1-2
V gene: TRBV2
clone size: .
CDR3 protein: CASSVYKTSDYGYTF
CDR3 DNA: TGTGCCAGCAGTGTTTATAAGACATCGGACTATGGCTACACCTTC

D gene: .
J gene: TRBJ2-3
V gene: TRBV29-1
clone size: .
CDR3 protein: CSGRLGSTDTQYF
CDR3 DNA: TGCAGCGGCCGACTTGGGAGCACAGATACGCAGTATTTT

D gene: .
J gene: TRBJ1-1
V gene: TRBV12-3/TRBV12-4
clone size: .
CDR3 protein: CASSPNPRPENTEAFF
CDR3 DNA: TGTGCCAGCAGCCCTAACCCTCGGCCAGAGAACACTGAAGCTTTCTTT

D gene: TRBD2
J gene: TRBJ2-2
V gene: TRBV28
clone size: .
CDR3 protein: CASSPGLAVARELFF
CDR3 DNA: TGTGCCAGCAGTCCGGGACTAGCGGTAGCCAGGGAGCTGTTTTTT

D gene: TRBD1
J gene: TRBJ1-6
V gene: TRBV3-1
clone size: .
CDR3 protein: CASSPRQGVSPLHF
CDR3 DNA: TGTGCCAGCAGCCCCCGACAGGGGGTCTCACCCCTCCACTTT

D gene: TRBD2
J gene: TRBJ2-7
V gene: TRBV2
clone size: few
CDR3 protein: CASSDVGGEGEQYF
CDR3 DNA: TGTGCCAGCAGTGATGTTGGAGGGGAGGGCGAGCAGTACTTC

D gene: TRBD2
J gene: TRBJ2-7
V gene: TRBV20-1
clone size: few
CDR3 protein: CSAPLAGGPIYEQYF
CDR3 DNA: TGCAGTGCCCCCTTAGCGGGAGGGCCTATCTACGAGCAGTACTTC

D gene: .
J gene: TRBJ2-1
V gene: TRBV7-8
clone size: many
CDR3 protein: CASSLARQTDEQFF
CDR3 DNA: TGTGCCAGCAGCTTAGCGCGCCAGACCGATGAGCAGTTCTTC

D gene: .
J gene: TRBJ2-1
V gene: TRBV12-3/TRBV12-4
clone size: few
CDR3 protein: CASSDKSYNEQFF
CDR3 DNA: TGTGCCAGCAGCGACAAATCCTACAATGAGCAGTTCTTC

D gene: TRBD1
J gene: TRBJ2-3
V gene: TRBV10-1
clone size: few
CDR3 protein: CASSDRDRGTSTDTQYF
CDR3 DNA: TGCGCCAGCAGTGACCGGGACAGGGGGACTAGCACAGATACGCAGTATTTT

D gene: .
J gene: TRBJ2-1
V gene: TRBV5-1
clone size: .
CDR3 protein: CASCLSPGEQFF
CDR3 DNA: TGCGCCAGTTGCCTATCCCCCGGGGAGCAGTTCTTC

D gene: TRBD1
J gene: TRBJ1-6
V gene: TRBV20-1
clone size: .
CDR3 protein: CSATRDSQGNSPLHF
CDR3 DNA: TGCAGTGCTACAAGGGACAGCCAGGGGAATTCACCCCTCCACTTT

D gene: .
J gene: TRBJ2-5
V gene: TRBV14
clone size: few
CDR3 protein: CASSQAGARSQETQYF
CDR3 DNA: TGTGCCAGCAGCCAAGCGGGGGCACGGAGCCAAGAGACCCAGTACTTC

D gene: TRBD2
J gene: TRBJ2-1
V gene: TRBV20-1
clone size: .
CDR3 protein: CSAKPAGGPSSYNEQFF
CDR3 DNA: TGCAGTGCTAAGCCAGCGGGAGGGCCCAGCTCCTACAATGAGCAGTTCTTC

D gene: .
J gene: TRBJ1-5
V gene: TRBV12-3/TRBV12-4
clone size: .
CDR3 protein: CASSLKGANQPQHF
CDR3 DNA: TGTGCCAGCAGTTTAAAGGGAGCGAATCAGCCCCAGCATTTT

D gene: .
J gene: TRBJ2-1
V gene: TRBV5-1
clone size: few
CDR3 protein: CASSLNGYSWTAESAIHNEQFF
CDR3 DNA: TGCGCCAGCAGCTTGAACGGTTATAGCTGGACAGCCGAATCCGCTATACACAATGAGCAGTTCTTC

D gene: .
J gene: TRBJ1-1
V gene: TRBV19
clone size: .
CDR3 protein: CASRFGGFEAFF
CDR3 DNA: TGTGCCAGTAGGTTCGGCGGCTTCGAAGCTTTCTTT

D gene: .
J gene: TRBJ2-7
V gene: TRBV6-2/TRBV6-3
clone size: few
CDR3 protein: CASSYSDYEQYF
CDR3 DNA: TGTGCCAGCAGTTACTCGGATTACGAGCAGTACTTC

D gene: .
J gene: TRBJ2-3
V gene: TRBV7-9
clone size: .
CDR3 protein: CASGLTSTDTQYF
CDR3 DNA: TGTGCCAGCGGACTGACGTCCACAGATACGCAGTATTTT

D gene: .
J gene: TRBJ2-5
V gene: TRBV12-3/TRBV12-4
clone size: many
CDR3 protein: CASGYGETQYF
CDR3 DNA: TGTGCCAGCGGCTACGGAGAGACCCAGTACTTC

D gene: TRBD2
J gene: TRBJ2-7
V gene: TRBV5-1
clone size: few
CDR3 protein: CASSLGPSGSVSYEQYF
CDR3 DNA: TGCGCCAGCAGCTTGGGGCCTAGCGGGAGTGTCTCCTACGAGCAGTACTTC

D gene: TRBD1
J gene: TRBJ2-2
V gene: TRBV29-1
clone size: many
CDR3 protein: CSVEFGTANTGELFF
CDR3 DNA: TGCAGCGTTGAATTTGGGACAGCGAACACCGGGGAGCTGTTTTTT

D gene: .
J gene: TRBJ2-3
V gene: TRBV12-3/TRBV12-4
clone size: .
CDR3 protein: CASRGKSLSHRDTQYF
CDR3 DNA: TGTGCCAGCCGAGGGAAATCCCTGTCCCATCGGGATACGCAGTATTTT

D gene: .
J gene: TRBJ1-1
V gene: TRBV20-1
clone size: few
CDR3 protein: CSASYRRGRNTEAFF
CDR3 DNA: TGCAGTGCTTCATATCGACGGGGGCGGAACACTGAAGCTTTCTTT

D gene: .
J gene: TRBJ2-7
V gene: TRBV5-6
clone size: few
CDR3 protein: CASSLGVTLSEQYF
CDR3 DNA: TGTGCCAGCAGCTTGGGTGTTACCTTGAGCGAGCAGTACTTC

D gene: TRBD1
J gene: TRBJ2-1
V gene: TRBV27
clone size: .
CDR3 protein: CASSLGTGGLNEQFF
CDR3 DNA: TGTGCCAGCAGTTTAGGAACAGGGGGCCTCAATGAGCAGTTCTTC

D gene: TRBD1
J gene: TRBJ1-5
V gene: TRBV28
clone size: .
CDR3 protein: CASRKHRGWGNQPQHF
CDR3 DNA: TGTGCCAGCAGAAAACACAGGGGTTGGGGCAATCAGCCCCAGCATTTT

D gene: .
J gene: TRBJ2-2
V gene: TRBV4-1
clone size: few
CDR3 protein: CASSPLFAPMNTGELFF
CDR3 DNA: TGCGCCAGCAGCCCCCTTTTTGCCCCAATGAACACCGGGGAGCTGTTTTTT

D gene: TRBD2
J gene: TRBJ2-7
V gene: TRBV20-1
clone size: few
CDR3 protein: CSASVPSGYYEQYF
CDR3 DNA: TGCAGTGCTAGCGTGCCTAGCGGTTACTACGAGCAGTACTTC

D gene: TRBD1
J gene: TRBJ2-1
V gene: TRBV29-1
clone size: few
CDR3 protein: CSVPPIGQGGDEQFF
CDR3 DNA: TGCAGCGTCCCCCCCATTGGACAGGGGGGAGATGAGCAGTTCTTC

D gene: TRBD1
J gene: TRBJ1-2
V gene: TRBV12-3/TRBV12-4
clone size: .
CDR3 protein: CASSQGQLIPYGYTF
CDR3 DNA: TGTGCCAGCAGTCAGGGACAGCTCATCCCTTATGGCTACACCTTC

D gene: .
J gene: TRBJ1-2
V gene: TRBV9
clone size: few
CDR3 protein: CASSVGLIDGYTF
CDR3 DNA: TGTGCCAGCAGCGTAGGACTCATCGATGGCTACACCTTC